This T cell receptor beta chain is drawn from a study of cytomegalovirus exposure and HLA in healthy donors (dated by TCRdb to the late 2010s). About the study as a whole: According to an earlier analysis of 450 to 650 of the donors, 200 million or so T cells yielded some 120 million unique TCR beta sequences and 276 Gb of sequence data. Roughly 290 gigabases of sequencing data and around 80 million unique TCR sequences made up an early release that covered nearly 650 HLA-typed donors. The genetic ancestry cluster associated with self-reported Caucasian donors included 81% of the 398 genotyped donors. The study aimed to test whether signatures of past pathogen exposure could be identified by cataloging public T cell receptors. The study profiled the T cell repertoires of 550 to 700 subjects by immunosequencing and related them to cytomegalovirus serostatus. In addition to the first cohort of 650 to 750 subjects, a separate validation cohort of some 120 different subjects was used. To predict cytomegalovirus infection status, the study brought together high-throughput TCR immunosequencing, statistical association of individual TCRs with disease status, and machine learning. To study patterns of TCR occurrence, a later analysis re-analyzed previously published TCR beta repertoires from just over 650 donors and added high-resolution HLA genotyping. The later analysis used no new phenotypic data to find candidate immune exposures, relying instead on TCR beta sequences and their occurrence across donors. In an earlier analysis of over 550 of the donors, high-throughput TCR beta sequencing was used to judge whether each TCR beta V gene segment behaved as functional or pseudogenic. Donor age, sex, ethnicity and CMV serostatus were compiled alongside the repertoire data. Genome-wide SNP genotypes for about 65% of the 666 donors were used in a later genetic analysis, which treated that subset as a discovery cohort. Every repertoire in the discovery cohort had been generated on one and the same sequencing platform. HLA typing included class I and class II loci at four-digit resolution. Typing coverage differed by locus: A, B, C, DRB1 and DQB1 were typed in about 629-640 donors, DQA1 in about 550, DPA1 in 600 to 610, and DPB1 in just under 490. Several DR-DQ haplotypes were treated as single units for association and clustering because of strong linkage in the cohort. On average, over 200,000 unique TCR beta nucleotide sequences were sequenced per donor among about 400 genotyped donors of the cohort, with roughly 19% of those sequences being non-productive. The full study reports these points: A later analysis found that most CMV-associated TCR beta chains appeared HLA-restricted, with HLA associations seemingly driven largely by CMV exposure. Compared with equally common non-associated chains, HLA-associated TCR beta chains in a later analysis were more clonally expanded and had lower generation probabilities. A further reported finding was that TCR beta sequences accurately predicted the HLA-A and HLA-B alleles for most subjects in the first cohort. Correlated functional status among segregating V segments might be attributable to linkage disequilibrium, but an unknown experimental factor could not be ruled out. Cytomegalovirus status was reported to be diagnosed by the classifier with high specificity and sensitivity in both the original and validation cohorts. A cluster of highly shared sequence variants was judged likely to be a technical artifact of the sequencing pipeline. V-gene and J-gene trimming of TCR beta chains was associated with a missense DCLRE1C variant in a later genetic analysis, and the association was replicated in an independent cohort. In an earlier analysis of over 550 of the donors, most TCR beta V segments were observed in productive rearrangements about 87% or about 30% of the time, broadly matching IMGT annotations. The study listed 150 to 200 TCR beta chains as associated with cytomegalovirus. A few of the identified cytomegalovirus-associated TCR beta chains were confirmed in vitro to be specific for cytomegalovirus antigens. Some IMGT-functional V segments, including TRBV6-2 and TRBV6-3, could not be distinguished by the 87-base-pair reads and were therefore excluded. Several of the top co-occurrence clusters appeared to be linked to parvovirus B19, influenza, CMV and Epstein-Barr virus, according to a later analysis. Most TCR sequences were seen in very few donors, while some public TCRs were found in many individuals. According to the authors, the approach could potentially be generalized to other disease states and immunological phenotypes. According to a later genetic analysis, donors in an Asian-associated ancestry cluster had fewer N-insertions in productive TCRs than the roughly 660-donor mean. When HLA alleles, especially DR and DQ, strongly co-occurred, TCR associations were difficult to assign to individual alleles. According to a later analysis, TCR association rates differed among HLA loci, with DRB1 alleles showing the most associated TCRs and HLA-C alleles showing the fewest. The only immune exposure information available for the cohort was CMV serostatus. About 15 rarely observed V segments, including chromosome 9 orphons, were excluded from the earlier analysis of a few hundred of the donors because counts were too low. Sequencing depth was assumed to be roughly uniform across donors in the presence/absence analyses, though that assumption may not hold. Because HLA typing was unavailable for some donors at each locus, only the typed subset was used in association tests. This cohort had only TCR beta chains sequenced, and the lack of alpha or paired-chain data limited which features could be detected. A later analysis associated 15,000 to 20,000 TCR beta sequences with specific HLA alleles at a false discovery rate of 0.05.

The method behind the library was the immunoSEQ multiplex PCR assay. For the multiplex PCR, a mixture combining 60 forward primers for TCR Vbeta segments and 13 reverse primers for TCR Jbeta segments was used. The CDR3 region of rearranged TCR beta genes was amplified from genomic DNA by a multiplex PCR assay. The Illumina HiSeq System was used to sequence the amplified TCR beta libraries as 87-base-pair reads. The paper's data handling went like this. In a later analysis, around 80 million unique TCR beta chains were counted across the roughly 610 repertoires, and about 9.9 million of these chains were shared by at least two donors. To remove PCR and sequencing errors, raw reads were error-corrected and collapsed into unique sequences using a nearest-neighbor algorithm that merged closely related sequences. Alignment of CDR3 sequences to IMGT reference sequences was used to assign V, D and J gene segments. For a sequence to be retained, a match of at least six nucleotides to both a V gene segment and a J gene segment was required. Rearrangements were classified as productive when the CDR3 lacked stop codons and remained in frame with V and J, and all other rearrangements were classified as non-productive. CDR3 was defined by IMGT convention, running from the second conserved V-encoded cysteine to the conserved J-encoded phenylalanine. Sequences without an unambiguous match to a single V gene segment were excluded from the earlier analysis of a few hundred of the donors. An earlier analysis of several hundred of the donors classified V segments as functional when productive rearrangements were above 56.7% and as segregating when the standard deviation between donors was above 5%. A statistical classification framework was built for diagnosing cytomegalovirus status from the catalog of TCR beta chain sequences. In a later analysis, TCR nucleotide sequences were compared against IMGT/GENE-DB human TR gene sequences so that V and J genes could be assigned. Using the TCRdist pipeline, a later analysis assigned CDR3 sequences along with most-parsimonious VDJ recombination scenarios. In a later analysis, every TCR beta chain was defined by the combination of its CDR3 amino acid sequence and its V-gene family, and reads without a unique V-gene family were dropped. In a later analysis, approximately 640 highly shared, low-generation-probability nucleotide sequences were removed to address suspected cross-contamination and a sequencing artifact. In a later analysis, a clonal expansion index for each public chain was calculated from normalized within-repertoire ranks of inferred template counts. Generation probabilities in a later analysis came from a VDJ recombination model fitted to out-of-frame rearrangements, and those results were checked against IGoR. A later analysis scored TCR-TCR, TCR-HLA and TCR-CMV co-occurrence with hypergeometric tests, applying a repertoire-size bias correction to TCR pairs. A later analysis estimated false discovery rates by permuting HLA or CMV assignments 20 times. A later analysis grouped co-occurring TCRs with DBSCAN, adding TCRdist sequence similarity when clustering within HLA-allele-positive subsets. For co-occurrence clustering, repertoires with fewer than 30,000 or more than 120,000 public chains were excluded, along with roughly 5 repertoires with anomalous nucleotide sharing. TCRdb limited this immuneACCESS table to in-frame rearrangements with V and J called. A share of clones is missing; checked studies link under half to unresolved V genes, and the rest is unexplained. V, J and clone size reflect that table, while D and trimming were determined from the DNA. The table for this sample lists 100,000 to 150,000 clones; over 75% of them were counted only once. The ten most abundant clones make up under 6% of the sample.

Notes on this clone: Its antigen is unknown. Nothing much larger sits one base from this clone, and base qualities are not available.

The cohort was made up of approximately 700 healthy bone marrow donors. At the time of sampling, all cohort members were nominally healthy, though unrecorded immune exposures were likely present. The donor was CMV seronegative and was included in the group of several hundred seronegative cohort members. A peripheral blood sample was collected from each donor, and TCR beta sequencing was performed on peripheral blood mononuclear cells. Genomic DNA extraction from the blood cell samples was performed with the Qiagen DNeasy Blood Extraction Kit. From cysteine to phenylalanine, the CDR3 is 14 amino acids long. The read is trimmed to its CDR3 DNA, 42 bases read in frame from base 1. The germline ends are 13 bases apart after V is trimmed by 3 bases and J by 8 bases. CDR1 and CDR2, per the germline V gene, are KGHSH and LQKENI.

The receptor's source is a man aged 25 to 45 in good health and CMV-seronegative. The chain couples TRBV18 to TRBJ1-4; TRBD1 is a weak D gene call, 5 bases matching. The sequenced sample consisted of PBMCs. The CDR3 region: CASSPPGDAEKLFF. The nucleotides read TGTGCCAGCTCACCCCCGGGGGATGCAGAAAAACTGTTTTTT. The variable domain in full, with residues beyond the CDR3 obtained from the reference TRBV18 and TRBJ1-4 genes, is NAGVMQNPRHLVRRRGQEARLRCSPMKGHSHVYWYRQLPEEGLKFMVYLQKENIIDESGMPKERFSAEFPKEGPSILRIQQVVRGDSAAYFCASSPPGDAEKLFFGSGTQLSVL.